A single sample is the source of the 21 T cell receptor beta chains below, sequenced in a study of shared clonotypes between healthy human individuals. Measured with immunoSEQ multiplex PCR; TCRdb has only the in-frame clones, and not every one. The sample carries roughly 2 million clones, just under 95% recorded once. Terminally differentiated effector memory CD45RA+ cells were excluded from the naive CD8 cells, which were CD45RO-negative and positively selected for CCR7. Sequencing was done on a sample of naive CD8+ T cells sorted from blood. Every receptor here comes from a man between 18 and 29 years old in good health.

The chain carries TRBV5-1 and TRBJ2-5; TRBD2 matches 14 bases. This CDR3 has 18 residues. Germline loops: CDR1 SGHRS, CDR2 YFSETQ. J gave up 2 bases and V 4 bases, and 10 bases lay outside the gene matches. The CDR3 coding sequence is TGCGCCAGCAGCGGCGGGACTAGCGGGAGTAGGGGACAAGAGACCCAGTACTTC. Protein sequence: CASSGGTSGSRGQETQYF.

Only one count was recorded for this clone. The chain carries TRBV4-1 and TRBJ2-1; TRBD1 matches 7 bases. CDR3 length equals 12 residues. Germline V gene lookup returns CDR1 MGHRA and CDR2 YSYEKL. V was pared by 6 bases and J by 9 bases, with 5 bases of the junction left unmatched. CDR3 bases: TGCGCCAGCAGTGAGGGGGCCGTTGAGCAGTTCTTC. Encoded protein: CASSEGAVEQFF.

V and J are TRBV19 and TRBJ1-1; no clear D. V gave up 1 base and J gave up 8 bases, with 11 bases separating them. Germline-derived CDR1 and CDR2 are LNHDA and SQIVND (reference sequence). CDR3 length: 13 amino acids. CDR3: CASSIVPGSEAFF. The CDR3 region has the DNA TGTGCCAGTAGTATAGTACCGGGTAGCGAAGCTTTCTTT.

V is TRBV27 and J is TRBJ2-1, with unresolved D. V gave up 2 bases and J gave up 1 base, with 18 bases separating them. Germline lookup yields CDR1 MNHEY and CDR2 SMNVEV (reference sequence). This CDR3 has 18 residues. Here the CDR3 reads CASSLQSPGAESYNEQFF. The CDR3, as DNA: TGTGCCAGCAGTTTACAGTCTCCGGGCGCAGAGTCCTACAATGAGCAGTTCTTC.

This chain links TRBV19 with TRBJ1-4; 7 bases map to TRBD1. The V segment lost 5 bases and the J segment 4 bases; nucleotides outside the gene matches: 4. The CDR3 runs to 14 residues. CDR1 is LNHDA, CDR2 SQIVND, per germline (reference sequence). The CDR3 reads CASSEQGLNEKLFF. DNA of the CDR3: TGTGCCAGTAGTGAACAGGGGCTTAATGAAAAACTGTTTTTT.

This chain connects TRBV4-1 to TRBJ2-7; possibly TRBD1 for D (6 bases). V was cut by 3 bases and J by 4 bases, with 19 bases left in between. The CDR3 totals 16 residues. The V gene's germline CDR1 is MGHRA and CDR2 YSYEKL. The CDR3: CASSQPGDKVIYEQYF. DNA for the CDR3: TGCGCCAGCAGCCAGCCCGGGGACAAAGTTATATACGAGCAGTACTTC.

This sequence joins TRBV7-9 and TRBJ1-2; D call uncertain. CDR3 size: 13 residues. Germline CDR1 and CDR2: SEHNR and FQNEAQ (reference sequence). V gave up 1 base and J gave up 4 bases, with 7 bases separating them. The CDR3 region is CASSLVPVYGYTF. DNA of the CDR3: TGTGCCAGCAGCTTAGTTCCGGTCTATGGCTACACCTTC.

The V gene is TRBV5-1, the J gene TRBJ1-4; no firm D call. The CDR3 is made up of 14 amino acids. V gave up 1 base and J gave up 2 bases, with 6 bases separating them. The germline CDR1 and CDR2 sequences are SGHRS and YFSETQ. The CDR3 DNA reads TGCGCCAGCAGCTTGCACAGTACTAATGAAAAACTGTTTTTT. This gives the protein CASSLHSTNEKLFF. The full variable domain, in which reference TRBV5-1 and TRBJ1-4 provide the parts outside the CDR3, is KAGVTQTPRYLIKTRGQQVTLSCSPISGHRSVSWYQQTPGQGLQFLFEYFSETQRNKGNFPGRFSGRQFSNSRSEMNVSTLELGDSALYLCASSLHSTNEKLFFGSGTQLSVL.

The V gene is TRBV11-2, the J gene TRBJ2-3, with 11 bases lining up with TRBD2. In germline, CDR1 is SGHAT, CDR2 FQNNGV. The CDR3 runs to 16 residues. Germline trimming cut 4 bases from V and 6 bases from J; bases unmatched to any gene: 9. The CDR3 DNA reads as TGTGCCAGCAGCTCCTTTAGCGGGGGGGCCAGGGATACGCAGTATTTT. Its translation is CASSSFSGGARDTQYF.

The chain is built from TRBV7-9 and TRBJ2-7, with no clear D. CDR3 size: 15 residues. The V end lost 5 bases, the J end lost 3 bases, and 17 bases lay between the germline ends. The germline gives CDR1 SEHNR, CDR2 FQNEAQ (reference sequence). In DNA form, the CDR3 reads TGTGCCAGCAGCCTAGTGATCTCTCCGGGCTACGAGCAGTACTTC. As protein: CASSLVISPGYEQYF.

The CDR3 bases are TGTGCCTGGAGTGTAGGGTTCAGGGAAATTGCTGAAGCTTTCTTT. It is translated as CAWSVGFREIAEAFF. The gene calls are TRBV30 and TRBJ1-1; D is perhaps TRBD1 (5 bases). There are 15 residues in the CDR3. Germline CDR1 is GTSNPN and CDR2 is SVGIG (reference sequence). V dropped 0 bases and J dropped 6 bases, with 17 bases sitting between them.

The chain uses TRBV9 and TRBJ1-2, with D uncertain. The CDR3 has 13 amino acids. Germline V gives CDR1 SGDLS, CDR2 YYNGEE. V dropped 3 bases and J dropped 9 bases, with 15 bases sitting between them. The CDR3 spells CASSAGGEGRYTF. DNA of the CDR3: TGTGCCAGCAGCGCCGGTGGGGAGGGTCGCTACACCTTC.

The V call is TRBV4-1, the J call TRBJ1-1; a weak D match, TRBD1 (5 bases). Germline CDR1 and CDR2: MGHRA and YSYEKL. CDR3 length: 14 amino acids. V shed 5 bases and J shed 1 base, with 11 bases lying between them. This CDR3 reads CASSWRTPNTEAFF. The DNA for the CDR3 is TGCGCCAGCAGCTGGCGGACACCGAACACTGAAGCTTTCTTT.

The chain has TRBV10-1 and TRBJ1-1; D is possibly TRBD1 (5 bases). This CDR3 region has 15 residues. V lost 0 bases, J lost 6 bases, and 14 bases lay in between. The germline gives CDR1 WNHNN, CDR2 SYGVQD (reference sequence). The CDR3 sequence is CASSESPGDIAEAFF. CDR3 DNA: TGCGCCAGCAGTGAGTCGCCGGGGGATATCGCTGAAGCTTTCTTT.

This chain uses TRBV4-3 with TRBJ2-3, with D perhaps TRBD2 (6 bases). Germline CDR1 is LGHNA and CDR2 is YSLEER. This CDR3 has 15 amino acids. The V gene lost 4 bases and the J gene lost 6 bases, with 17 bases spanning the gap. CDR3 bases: TGCGCCAGCAGCCCCGCGGGAAACAACGGGGATACGCAGTATTTT. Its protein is CASSPAGNNGDTQYF.

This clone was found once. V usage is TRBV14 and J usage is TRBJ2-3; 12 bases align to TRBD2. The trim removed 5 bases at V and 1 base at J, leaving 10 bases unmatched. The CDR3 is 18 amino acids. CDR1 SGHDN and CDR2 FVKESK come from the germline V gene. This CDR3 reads CASSGSTSGSWGTDTQYF. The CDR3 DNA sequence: TGTGCCAGCAGCGGCTCGACTAGCGGGAGCTGGGGCACAGATACGCAGTATTTT.

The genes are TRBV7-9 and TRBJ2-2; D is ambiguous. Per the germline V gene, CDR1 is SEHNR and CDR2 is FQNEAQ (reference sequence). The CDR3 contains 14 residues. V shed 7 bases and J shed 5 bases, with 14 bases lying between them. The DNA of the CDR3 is TGTGCCAGCAACTCAATCCTTCTAACCGGGGAGCTGTTTTTT. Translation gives CASNSILLTGELFF.

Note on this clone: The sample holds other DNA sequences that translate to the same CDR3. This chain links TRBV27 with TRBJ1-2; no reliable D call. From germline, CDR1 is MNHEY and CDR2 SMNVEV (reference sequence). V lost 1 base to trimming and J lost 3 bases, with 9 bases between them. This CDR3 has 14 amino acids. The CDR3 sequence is CASSLWAGDYGYTF. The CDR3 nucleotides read TGTGCCAGCAGTTTATGGGCCGGGGACTATGGCTACACCTTC.

CDR3 loop: CASSSGLAEFYF. DNA of the CDR3: TGTGCCAGCAGCTCGGGACTAGCGGAGTTTTATTTT. The rearrangement links TRBV11-3 to TRBJ2-3, with 11 bases matching TRBD2. The CDR3 totals 12 residues. Trimming cost V 4 bases and J 15 bases; bases outside gene matches: 6. Germline V CDR1 and CDR2: SGHNT, YENEEA.

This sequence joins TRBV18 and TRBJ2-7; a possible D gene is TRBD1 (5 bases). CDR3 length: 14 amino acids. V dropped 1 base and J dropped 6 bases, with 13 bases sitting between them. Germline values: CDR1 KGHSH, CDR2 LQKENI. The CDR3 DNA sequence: TGTGCCAGCTCACCACTCAGGGCAGGGTCCGAGCAGTACTTC. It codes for CASSPLRAGSEQYF.

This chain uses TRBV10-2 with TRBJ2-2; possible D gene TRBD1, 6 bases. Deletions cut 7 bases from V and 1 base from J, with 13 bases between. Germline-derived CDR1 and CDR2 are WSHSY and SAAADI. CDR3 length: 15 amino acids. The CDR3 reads CASILQGQNTGELFF. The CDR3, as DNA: TGCGCCAGCATTCTCCAGGGGCAGAACACCGGGGAGCTGTTTTTT.